These 9 T cell receptor beta chains originate from one sample sequenced in a study of identical twins. TCRdb re-called the 5' RACE reads through MiXCR, storing one row per CDR3 protein. The sample has hundreds of thousands of distinct CDR3 sequences; around 10% are singletons. What was sequenced was memory (CD45RO+) T cells sorted from blood. The receptors shown here come from a woman between 18 and 29 years old in good health.

In its sample, this clonotype was seen a few times. The V and J genes are TRBV20-1 and TRBJ2-7; a weak D match, TRBD2 (5 bases). V was clipped by 6 bases and J by 4 bases, with 16 bases between them. The CDR3 has 13 residues. Germline values: CDR1 DFQATT, CDR2 SNEGSKA (reference sequence). As DNA, the CDR3 is TGCAGTGCGAATGAGGGAGCCCTATACGAGCAGTACTTC. This codes for CSANEGALYEQYF.

This sequence joins TRBV29-1 and TRBJ2-1, with D possibly matching TRBD2 (6 bases). Germline lookup yields CDR1 SQVTM and CDR2 ANQGSEA. The ends were cut back, 0 bases at V and 2 bases at J, with 14 bases in the middle. The CDR3 spans 16 residues. The CDR3 is CSVEDPTSRAYNEQFF. In DNA form, the CDR3 reads TGCAGCGTTGAAGATCCAACTAGCCGGGCCTACAATGAGCAGTTCTTC.

The V and J genes are TRBV7-2 and TRBJ2-1; maybe TRBD2 (6 bases). Germline V lookup: CDR1 SGHTA, CDR2 FQGNSA. The CDR3 has 15 amino acids. Trimming shortened V by 2 bases and J by 2 bases, and 10 bases separated the two germline ends. CDR3 DNA sequence: TGTGCCAGCAGCTTAATGGGCGGGGCCTACAATGAGCAGTTCTTC. It codes for CASSLMGGAYNEQFF. The full variable domain, its missing parts supplied by reference TRBV7-2 and TRBJ2-1, is GAGVSQSPSNKVTEKGKDVELRCDPISGHTALYWYRQSLGQGLEFLIYFQGNSAPDKSGLPSDRFSAERTGGSVSTLTIQRTQQEDSAVYLCASSLMGGAYNEQFFGPGTRLTVL.

The V and J genes are TRBV29-1 and TRBJ2-7; the match to TRBD1 covers 7 bases. Germline CDR1 reads SQVTM; CDR2 reads ANQGSEA. The CDR3 covers 11 residues. V lost 5 bases to trimming and J lost 5 bases; unmatched junction nucleotides: 3. The CDR3, as DNA: TGCAGCGTTCGTGACAGGGACGAGCAGTACTTC. It codes for CSVRDRDEQYF.

The table lists this clonotype with many counts. V usage is TRBV7-8 and J usage is TRBJ1-1, with D possibly TRBD1 on 5 matching bases. V was shortened by 5 bases and J by 5 bases, with 12 bases between the two germline ends. The CDR3 is made up of 13 amino acids. The germline CDR1 and CDR2 sequences are SGHVS and FQNEAQ. Here the CDR3 reads CASSGQGGTEAFF. The CDR3 DNA is TGTGCCAGCAGCGGGCAGGGTGGGACTGAAGCTTTCTTT.

CDR3 DNA sequence: TGCAGTGCTAGAGGGATTCAGGACACCCACTACACCTTC. Protein: CSARGIQDTHYTF. The gene calls are TRBV20-1 and TRBJ1-2; tentative D call: TRBD1 (5 bases). The CDR3 has 13 residues. Germline CDR1 DFQATT, CDR2 SNEGSKA (reference sequence). Trimming took 1 base from V and 10 from J, leaving 16 bases between them.

This clonotype was found many times. The chain is built from TRBV5-1 and TRBJ2-1; D perhaps matches TRBD2 (6 bases). Germline V gives CDR1 SGHRS, CDR2 YFSETQ. The CDR3 spans 17 residues. Trimming took off 1 base at V and 3 bases at J, with 17 bases between the two ends. CDR3 sequence (DNA): TGCGCCAGCAGCTTGCGGGGGTTTATAGCGGACTACAATGAGCAGTTCTTC. Translating gives CASSLRGFIADYNEQFF.

Remarks on this clonotype: This may come from a read error, since a much larger clone is one base off. This chain links TRBV4-2 with TRBJ2-7; TRBD2 is a possible D gene (6 bases). CDR1 LGHNA and CDR2 YNFKEQ come from the germline V gene. This CDR3 spans 17 amino acids. V was cut by 0 bases and J by 1 base, with 16 bases left in between. In DNA form, the CDR3 reads TGTGCCAGCAGCCAAGATTTCATTGGGACTTTTTCCTACGAGCAGTACTTC. This encodes CASSQDFIGTFSYEQYF.

This clonotype was recorded a few times. The chain couples TRBV5-4 to TRBJ2-1, with 11 bases fitting TRBD2. Trimming removed 3 bases from V and 6 bases from J; junction bases left unmatched: 5. Germline CDR1 SGHNT, CDR2 YYREEE (reference sequence). The length of the CDR3 is 15 residues. The CDR3 loop reads CASSSTSGGSNEQFF. DNA for the CDR3: TGTGCCAGCAGCTCTACTAGCGGGGGTTCCAATGAGCAGTTCTTC.